Listed below are T cell receptor beta chains from one sample, sequenced in a study of cytomegalovirus exposure and HLA in healthy donors. Libraries were prepared by immunoSEQ multiplex PCR; TCRdb keeps only in-frame clonotypes and omits some of them. The data contain 95,000 to 150,000 clones, about 80% of them singletons. Sequencing was performed on PBMCs. These receptor sequences come from a woman in her thirties or forties in good health and CMV-seropositive. Both conserved end residues are part of each CDR3. A D gene is named only where the DNA matches it firmly. Size is omitted from some rows. Given values are once, few, many or a class for expanded clones.

.	TRBV15	TRBJ2-2	.	TGTGCCACCAGCAGAGTCCGGAGGAGCACCGGGGAGCTGTTTTTT	CATSRVRRSTGELFF
.	TRBV25-1	TRBJ1-5	.	TGTGCCAGCAGTGAAAAACAGGGACATCAGCCCCAGCATTTT	CASSEKQGHQPQHF
.	TRBV6-5	TRBJ2-7	.	TGTGCCAGCAGCCCCGGCAGGGGAGTCTACGAGCAGTACTTC	CASSPGRGVYEQYF
.	TRBV6-4	TRBJ2-2	.	TGTGCCAGCAGTGACTCGACGTCAGGGGCCGGGGAGCTGTTTTTT	CASSDSTSGAGELFF
.	TRBV2	TRBJ2-4	.	TGTGCCAGCAGTGAAGACAGGCGAAACATTCAGTACTTC	CASSEDRRNIQYF
.	TRBV30	TRBJ2-5	.	TGTGCCTGGAGTGGGAGCGCCCAAGAGACCCAGTACTTC	CAWSGSAQETQYF
.	TRBV2	TRBJ2-7	.	TGTGCCAGCAGTGAACGGGGGGCGGGAGCCTACGAGCAGTACTTC	CASSERGAGAYEQYF
.	TRBV5-1	TRBJ1-6	.	TGCGCCAGCAGCTTGGCCAGCGGCATAAATTCACCCCTCCACTTT	CASSLASGINSPLHF
.	TRBV5-1	TRBJ1-1	.	TGCGCCAGCAGCTTGGAAGGACAAGATATCGGCACTGAAGCTTTCTTT	CASSLEGQDIGTEAFF
.	TRBV6-1	TRBJ1-2	.	TGTGCCAGCAGTGAAGCATGGAGGAACTATGGCTACACCTTC	CASSEAWRNYGYTF
.	TRBV5-1	TRBJ1-6	TRBD1	TGCGCCAGCAGCTTGGAACCCGGGACAGGCTCACCCCTCCACTTT	CASSLEPGTGSPLHF
.	TRBV9	TRBJ1-2	.	TGTGCCAGCAGCGTAGGGAGACAGGCCTATGGCTACACCTTC	CASSVGRQAYGYTF
.	TRBV6-5	TRBJ2-1	.	TGTGCCAGCAGTTCGCCGACTAAAAGCCGTCACAATGAGCAGTTCTTC	CASSSPTKSRHNEQFF
.	TRBV7-2	TRBJ2-7	TRBD2	TGTGCCAGCAGCCCTAGCGGGGCGAGCTCCTACGAGCAGTACTTC	CASSPSGASSYEQYF
.	TRBV30	TRBJ1-2	.	TGTGCCTGGAGTCCCAAAGGAGGCGGATATGGCTACACCTTC	CAWSPKGGGYGYTF
.	TRBV4-2	TRBJ2-1	TRBD1	TGTGCCAGCAGCCAAGATTTCGGGACAGGGGGCAGGTACAATGAGCAGTTCTTC	CASSQDFGTGGRYNEQFF
once	TRBV29-1	TRBJ1-2	.	TGCAGCGTTGAAGATTACAGGGTGGGTGGCTACACCTTC	CSVEDYRVGGYTF
.	TRBV6-5	TRBJ1-1	.	TGTGCCAGCAGTTACTCGACGACAGGAGAAGCTTTCTTT	CASSYSTTGEAFF
.	TRBV30	TRBJ2-7	TRBD2	TGTGCCTGGAGTTTCGCACTAGCGGGAGCCAGGAGGTCCTACGAGCAGTACTTC	CAWSFALAGARRSYEQYF
.	TRBV2	TRBJ1-1	TRBD1	TGTGCCAGCAGGGGACAGGGCAACACTGAAGCTTTCTTT	CASRGQGNTEAFF
.	TRBV2	TRBJ2-2	.	TGTGCCAGCAGCCGGCCCACAGGGAGCACCGGGGAGCTGTTTTTT	CASSRPTGSTGELFF
.	TRBV27	TRBJ1-2	.	TGTGCCAGCAGTTCCGGGACACAGTATGGCTACACCTTC	CASSSGTQYGYTF
.	TRBV10-2	TRBJ1-1	.	TGCGCCAGCAGTGATGGACAGCTACTTAACACTGAAGCTTTCTTT	CASSDGQLLNTEAFF
.	TRBV5-1	TRBJ1-4	.	TGCGCCAGCAGCCCCGGTCTCTCTAATGAAAAACTGTTTTTT	CASSPGLSNEKLFF
few	TRBV7-2	TRBJ2-7	.	TGTGCCAGCAGCTTACAAGTCCAGGGCCTACGGGAGCAGTACTTC	CASSLQVQGLREQYF
.	TRBV6-1	TRBJ2-3	.	TGTGCCAGCAGTGAAAGAGCGTTCTCTTATGATACGCAGTATTTT	CASSERAFSYDTQYF
few	TRBV7-9	TRBJ1-5	TRBD1	TGTGCCAGCAGCGAAAACAGGGGAAGGCAGCCCCAGCATTTT	CASSENRGRQPQHF
.	TRBV7-3	TRBJ2-3	TRBD2	TGTGCCAGCAGCCTCGGACTAGCGGGAGGAAGGGCAGATACGCAGTATTTT	CASSLGLAGGRADTQYF
.	TRBV7-2	TRBJ2-7	TRBD2	TGTGCCAGCAGCTTAGCCCGACGGGAGGGGCAGTACTTC	CASSLARREGQYF
.	TRBV2	TRBJ1-4	.	TGTGCCAGCAGAGCCGCGTCAGGGAATGAAAAACTGTTTTTT	CASRAASGNEKLFF
.	TRBV7-9	TRBJ2-2	TRBD2	TGTGCCAGCAGCTTAGCGGGAGGGCCCACCGGGGAGCTGTTTTTT	CASSLAGGPTGELFF
.	TRBV29-1	TRBJ1-2	.	TGCAGCGTGACGGGGGGCCACTATGGCTACACCTTC	CSVTGGHYGYTF
.	TRBV4-3	TRBJ2-2	.	TGCGCCAGCAGCCAAGATCCTGGAGGGAACGGGGAGCTGTTTTTT	CASSQDPGGNGELFF
.	TRBV7-2	TRBJ2-3	TRBD2	TGTGCCAGCAGCCCCCGACTAGCGGGAGGCACAGATACGCAGTATTTT	CASSPRLAGGTDTQYF
.	TRBV7-2	TRBJ1-3	.	TGTGCCAGCAGCTTGGATAGGAGCTCTGGAAACACCATATATTTT	CASSLDRSSGNTIYF
.	TRBV9	TRBJ2-5	.	TGTGCCAGCAGCGTAGATGGTGGAGCTCACCAAGAGACCCAGTACTTC	CASSVDGGAHQETQYF
.	TRBV19	TRBJ1-4	TRBD1	TGTGCCAGTAGCCTCGACAGGGTTGGAACTAATGAAAAACTGTTTTTT	CASSLDRVGTNEKLFF
.	TRBV6-1	TRBJ1-2	TRBD1	TGTGCCAGCAGTGAATCGTATTGGACAGGGATTGACTATGGCTACACCTTC	CASSESYWTGIDYGYTF
.	TRBV7-3	TRBJ2-5	.	TGTGCCAGCAGCTTAAACGGGGTACAAGAGACCCAGTACTTC	CASSLNGVQETQYF
.	TRBV7-3	TRBJ2-3	TRBD2	TGTGCCAGCAGCCCTCCATCCGGGACTAGCGGCACAGATACGCAGTATTTT	CASSPPSGTSGTDTQYF
.	TRBV19	TRBJ1-1	TRBD1	TGTGCCAGTAGTATAGGGCGGGGACAGGCGAACACTGAAGCTTTCTTT	CASSIGRGQANTEAFF
few	TRBV9	TRBJ1-2	TRBD1	TGTGCCAGCAGCTCCTCTCCCCAGGGGGCCTATGGCTACACCTTC	CASSSSPQGAYGYTF
.	TRBV5-4	TRBJ2-6	.	TGTGCCAGCAGCCTTGATGGCGGGGTAGGAGCCAACGTCCTGACTTTC	CASSLDGGVGANVLTF
.	TRBV30	TRBJ2-7	TRBD2	TGTGCCTGGAGTCGGCCCGGGACTAGCTTATACGAGCAGTACTTC	CAWSRPGTSLYEQYF
few	TRBV4-1	TRBJ2-5	TRBD1	TGCGCCAGCAGCCGAGGACAGGGGCCGAAACAAGAGACCCAGTACTTC	CASSRGQGPKQETQYF
.	TRBV11-2	TRBJ1-4	TRBD1	TGTGCCAGCAGCTTCGGGACAGGGACTAGGGAAAAACTGTTTTTT	CASSFGTGTREKLFF
.	TRBV7-9	TRBJ2-7	.	TGTGCCAGCAGCTTGCCGGTAATATTGAACGAGCAGTACTTC	CASSLPVILNEQYF
.	TRBV5-4	TRBJ2-7	TRBD1	TGTGCCAGCAGCTCCCCGGGACAGGGCGAGCAGTACTTC	CASSSPGQGEQYF
.	TRBV5-1	TRBJ1-1	.	TGCGCCAGCACCGCACGAGGGAACACTGAAGCTTTCTTT	CASTARGNTEAFF
.	TRBV19	TRBJ2-1	TRBD2	TGTGCCAGTAGTATAGATGCGGGGGCCTACAATGAGCAGTTCTTC	CASSIDAGAYNEQFF
.	TRBV5-4	TRBJ2-1	TRBD2	TGTGCCAGCAGCCAGACTAGCGGCCTCTACAATGAGCAGTTCTTC	CASSQTSGLYNEQFF
.	TRBV9	TRBJ2-2	TRBD2	TGTGCCAGCAGCGCGATAGCCCTAGCGGACACCGGGGAGCTGTTTTTT	CASSAIALADTGELFF
.	TRBV19	TRBJ2-3	.	TGTGCCAGTAGTTATACTTCGACAGATACGCAGTATTTT	CASSYTSTDTQYF
.	TRBV23-1	TRBJ1-2	.	TGCGCCAGTCCCCGCCCCGCGGTAAACTATGGCTACACCTTC	CASPRPAVNYGYTF
.	TRBV7-6	TRBJ1-1	TRBD1	TGTGCCAGCAGCTTAGGTCGGACAGGGAACACTGAAGCTTTCTTT	CASSLGRTGNTEAFF
.	TRBV7-3	TRBJ2-3	TRBD2	TGTGCCAGCAGCTTAGGGTCTGGCGGGGGTCCCACAGATACGCAGTATTTT	CASSLGSGGGPTDTQYF